The source of this T cell receptor beta chain is a study of cytomegalovirus exposure and HLA in healthy donors. V dropped 8 bases and J dropped 4 bases, with 11 bases sitting between them. There are 12 residues in the CDR3. Germline V gene lookup returns CDR1 MNHNS and CDR2 SASEGT. It was with 60 Vbeta and 13 Jbeta primers that the PCR ran. Method: immunoSEQ multiplex PCR; TCRdb's copy keeps in-frame clones and lacks some. The data contain 170,000 or so clones, over 80% of them singletons. For this clone: Its cognate antigen is unknown.

Findings and caveats of the study: Most of the CMV-associated TCR beta chains (in a later analysis) appeared to be HLA-restricted. Later analysis identified 17,000 or so TCR beta sequences associated with HLA alleles, using a false discovery rate threshold of 0.05.

This cohort consisted of healthy bone marrow donors. The chain employs TRBV6-1 and TRBJ2-5, with D possibly being TRBD1 (5 bases). The sequencing sample was made of PBMCs. This TCR came from a male donor in good health and CMV-seropositive. The CDR3 DNA is TGTGCCAGCGTGGAGACAGCAGAGACCCAGTACTTC. It encodes CASVETAETQYF.